These 21 T cell receptor beta chains came from one sample sequenced in a study of T cell repertoires in cytomegalovirus infection. TCRdb reprocessed the reads with MiXCR, giving one entry per CDR3 protein. The data show roughly 640,000 distinct CDR3 sequences, with about 24% seen just once and less than 10% held by the top ten. What was sequenced was CD8+ T cells from PBMCs. These receptors originate from a human donor in good health (CMV status not recorded). Some clones in this sample may be carry-over from other donors' samples.

This clonotype has only a few counts. The genes are TRBV19 and TRBJ2-1, with D possibly matching TRBD2 (6 bases). CDR1 LNHDA and CDR2 SQIVND come from the germline V gene (reference sequence). V shed 3 bases and J shed 10 bases, with 13 bases lying between them. There are 13 residues in the CDR3. The CDR3 is CASSIRSAGEQFF. CDR3 bases: TGTGCCAGTAGTATCAGGTCCGCGGGGGAGCAGTTCTTC.

The chain recombines TRBV6-5 with TRBJ1-1, with D possibly TRBD1 on 6 matching bases. Trimming removed 2 bases from V and 6 bases from J, with 10 bases in between. CDR3 length equals 13 residues. The V gene's germline CDR1 is MNHEY and CDR2 SVGAGI. CDR3 residues: CASSYTDRAEAFF. CDR3 sequence (DNA): TGTGCCAGCAGTTACACGGACAGAGCTGAAGCTTTCTTT.

The chain employs TRBV10-2 and TRBJ2-7; TRBD1 matches at 11 bases. The CDR3 is made up of 14 amino acids. The J segment lost 2 bases and the V segment lost 6 bases, leaving 3 bases of the junction unmatched. Germline V lookup: CDR1 WSHSY, CDR2 SAAADI. The CDR3 protein is CASRDRGHTYEQYF. The CDR3 bases are TGCGCCAGCAGGGACAGGGGGCATACCTACGAGCAGTACTTC.

This clonotype has just a few counts. The chain couples TRBV6-5 to TRBJ2-5; a weak D match, TRBD2 (5 bases). Trimming pared 2 bases from V and 4 bases from J, leaving 14 bases between. The CDR3 runs 15 residues. Germline loops: CDR1 MNHEY, CDR2 SVGAGI. Here the CDR3 reads CASSYEVTTAETQYF. The CDR3 region has the DNA TGTGCCAGCAGTTACGAGGTGACTACCGCAGAGACCCAGTACTTC.

The sample holds many counts of this clonotype. The chain joins TRBV6-1 to TRBJ2-2; D gene ambiguous. CDR1 is MNHNS and CDR2 is SASEGT in the germline V gene. This CDR3 comprises 14 residues. Trimming left V 6 bases short and J 7 bases short, with 15 bases between. CDR3 residues: CASSLRFLGGELFF. CDR3 DNA sequence: TGTGCCAGCAGCCTCCGTTTTTTGGGCGGGGAGCTGTTTTTT.

The table lists this clonotype with many counts. The V and J genes are TRBV7-2 and TRBJ1-1; the D is unclear. V lost 1 base and J lost 0, with 12 bases in between. The germline CDR1 and CDR2 sequences are SGHTA and FQGNSA. This CDR3 region has 16 residues. CDR3 loop: CASSLGRTFLNTEAFF. The DNA for the CDR3 is TGTGCCAGCAGCTTAGGCAGGACGTTTCTGAACACTGAAGCTTTCTTT. Drawing the rest from reference TRBV7-2 and TRBJ1-1, the complete variable domain is GAGVSQSPSNKVTEKGKDVELRCDPISGHTALYWYRQSLGQGLEFLIYFQGNSAPDKSGLPSDRFSAERTGGSVSTLTIQRTQQEDSAVYLCASSLGRTFLNTEAFFGQGTRLTVV.

This clonotype was counted between two and nine times. The rearrangement links TRBV4-1 to TRBJ2-7; D is perhaps TRBD1 (6 bases). This CDR3 contains 15 residues. Germline V lookup: CDR1 MGHRA, CDR2 YSYEKL. V was clipped by 1 base and J by 3 bases, with 13 bases between them. The CDR3 here is CASSQATDSFYEQYF. DNA of the CDR3: TGCGCCAGCAGCCAAGCGACGGACAGCTTCTACGAGCAGTACTTC.

This clonotype has at least ten counts. This chain links TRBV7-3 with TRBJ2-2, with 8 bases that match TRBD1. The germline V gene has CDR1 SGHTA and CDR2 FQGTGA. The CDR3 spans 15 residues. J was trimmed by 1 base and V by 4 bases; bases with no gene match: 2. CDR3 nucleotide sequence: TGTGCCAGCAGCTCCGGACAGGGGAACACCGGGGAGCTGTTTTTT. Its translation: CASSSGQGNTGELFF.

The chain has TRBV28 and TRBJ2-5, with a weak D call TRBD1 (6 bases). From germline, CDR1 is MDHEN and CDR2 SYDVKM. This CDR3 is 15 amino acids long. Trimming cost V 3 bases and J 0 bases, with 11 bases left between them. CDR3 protein: CASSFWGQYQETQYF. The CDR3 DNA reads as TGTGCCAGCAGTTTCTGGGGGCAGTACCAAGAGACCCAGTACTTC.

This clonotype was observed a handful of times. This chain joins TRBV6-2 or TRBV6-3 and TRBJ1-2; tentative D call: TRBD1 (5 bases). Germline CDR1 MNHEY, CDR2 SVGEGT. V lost 2 bases and J 2 bases, leaving 18 bases between the germline ends. CDR3 size: 17 residues. As DNA, the CDR3 is TGTGCCAGCAGTTACAGAGGGGAACTTCCCATAAACTATGGCTACACCTTC. This gives the protein CASSYRGELPINYGYTF.

This clonotype has more than one count but fewer than ten. CDR3 nucleotides: TGTGCCAGCAGTGCTAGGGATCCCGAGCAGTACTTC. Protein product: CASSARDPEQYF. The chain carries TRBV6-1 and TRBJ2-7; D remains ambiguous. The CDR3 loop spans 12 amino acids. Trimming shortened V by 4 bases and J by 6 bases, and 10 bases separated the two germline ends. Looked up from germline, CDR1 is MNHNS and CDR2 is SASEGT.

This clonotype was detected only a few times. The rearrangement uses TRBV6-2 or TRBV6-3 and TRBJ2-5; maybe TRBD2 (5 bases). Germline V CDR1 and CDR2: MNHEY, SVGEGT. Trimming took 5 bases from V and 5 from J, leaving 18 bases between them. The CDR3 spans 15 residues. The CDR3: CASSPPPSWGETQYF. The CDR3 DNA sequence: TGTGCCAGCAGTCCGCCCCCTAGCTGGGGTGAGACCCAGTACTTC.

The V gene is TRBV20-1, the J gene TRBJ2-1, with D perhaps assigned TRBD1 or TRBD2 (5 bases each). Trimming took 6 bases from V and 2 from J, leaving 14 bases between them. From germline, CDR1 is DFQATT and CDR2 SNEGSKA (reference sequence). The CDR3 has 14 residues. CDR3 residues: CSARDRSAYNEQFF. The CDR3 bases are TGCAGTGCCCGGGACCGAAGTGCCTACAATGAGCAGTTCTTC.

This clonotype was seen repeatedly, ten times or more. J is TRBJ2-3 and V is TRBV7-6, with 10 bases aligning to TRBD2. The CDR3 is made up of 17 amino acids. Trimming at V came to 2 bases and at J to 3 bases, leaving 8 bases not matched to a gene. CDR1 SGHVS and CDR2 FNYEAQ come from the germline V gene. In DNA, the CDR3 is TGTGCCAGCAGCTTAAGAGAGACTAGCGGGTTAACAGATACGCAGTATTTT. This codes for CASSLRETSGLTDTQYF.

This clonotype was detected ten times or more. J is TRBJ1-5 and V is TRBV7-6, with D possibly matching TRBD1 (6 bases). V was clipped by 5 bases and J by 3 bases, with 17 bases between them. CDR3 length: 16 residues. Germline V CDR1 and CDR2: SGHVS, FNYEAQ. CDR3 in amino acids: CASSQDQGMDNQPQHF. In DNA, the CDR3 is TGTGCCAGCAGCCAAGATCAGGGGATGGACAATCAGCCCCAGCATTTT.

This sequence joins TRBV20-1 and TRBJ1-5; unclear D gene. V was shortened by 2 bases and J by 5 bases, with 13 bases between the two germline ends. CDR1 is DFQATT, CDR2 SNEGSKA, per germline (reference sequence). This CDR3 comprises 14 residues. DNA for the CDR3: TGCAGTGCTAGATCGCCCCTTGGGGATCAGCCCCAGCATTTT. Translated, it gives CSARSPLGDQPQHF.

To note about this clonotype: The junction shows a germline mismatch at one end, possibly a read error. The rearrangement uses TRBV7-6 and TRBJ2-3, with D unresolved. CDR1 is SGHVS and CDR2 is FNYEAQ in the germline V gene. The CDR3 length is 14 residues. CDR3 in DNA: TGTGCTAGCAGCCCTATGCCTATCGCAGATACGCAGTATTTT. Residues: CASSPMPIADTQYF.

This chain connects TRBV2 to TRBJ1-4, with D tentatively TRBD1 (5 bases). V dropped 4 bases and J dropped 7 bases, with 16 bases sitting between them. From germline, CDR1 is SNHLY and CDR2 FYNNEI. The CDR3 has 15 amino acids. CDR3 sequence reads: CASSAPEERGEKLFF. DNA of the CDR3: TGTGCCAGCAGTGCCCCGGAGGAAAGGGGTGAAAAACTGTTTTTT.

This clonotype has a count of ten or more. The V and J genes are TRBV7-6 and TRBJ1-1; D unresolved. Germline loops: CDR1 SGHVS, CDR2 FNYEAQ. This CDR3 has 15 amino acids. The V end lost 4 bases, the J end lost 0 bases, and 12 bases lay between the germline ends. CDR3 amino acids: CASSSRRTLNTEAFF. CDR3 in DNA: TGTGCCAGCAGCTCGAGGCGTACCTTGAACACTGAAGCTTTCTTT.

This clonotype was picked up a small number of times. The V call is TRBV19, the J call TRBJ2-7; D may be TRBD2 (5 bases). The CDR3 is 13 amino acids. V lost 3 bases and J lost 1, with 7 bases in between. CDR1 and CDR2 (germline): LNHDA, SQIVND (reference sequence). In DNA, the CDR3 is TGTGCCAGTAGTATGACGGGGTCCTACGAGCAGTACTTC. Its translation: CASSMTGSYEQYF.

This clonotype turned up a few times. The chain combines TRBV6-2 or TRBV6-3 with TRBJ2-1; possible D gene TRBD1, 6 bases. V shed 3 bases and J shed 9 bases, with 15 bases lying between them. Germline CDR1 and CDR2: MNHEY and SVGEGT. The length of the CDR3 is 14 residues. The CDR3: CASSYFGGLGEQFF. CDR3 in DNA: TGTGCCAGCAGTTATTTTGGGGGCCTGGGTGAGCAGTTCTTC.